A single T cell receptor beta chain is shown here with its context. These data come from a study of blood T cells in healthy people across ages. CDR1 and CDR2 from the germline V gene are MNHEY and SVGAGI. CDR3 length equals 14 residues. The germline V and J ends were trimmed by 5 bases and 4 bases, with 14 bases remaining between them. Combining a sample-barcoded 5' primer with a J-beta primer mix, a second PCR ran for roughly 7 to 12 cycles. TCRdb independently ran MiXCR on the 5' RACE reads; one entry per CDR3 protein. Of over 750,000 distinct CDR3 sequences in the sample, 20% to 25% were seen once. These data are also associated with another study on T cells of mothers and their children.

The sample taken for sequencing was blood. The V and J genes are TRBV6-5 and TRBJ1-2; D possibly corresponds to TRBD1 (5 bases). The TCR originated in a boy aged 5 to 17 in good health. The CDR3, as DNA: TGTGCCAGCAGTCCTAACGGGGGGGTCTATGGCTACACCTTC. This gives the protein CASSPNGGVYGYTF.